A single sample is the source of the 3 T cell receptor beta chains below, sequenced in a study of blood T cells in healthy people across ages. Next came a second PCR, run for about 6 to 12 cycles, which used a sample-barcoded 5' primer along with a J-beta primer mix. TCRdb passed the 5' RACE reads through MiXCR, listing each CDR3 protein once. The sample carries 550,000 to 600,000 distinct CDR3 sequences, about 26% recorded once. The specimen sequenced was blood. All receptors come from a woman in her 70s in good health.

In its sample, this clonotype was seen once. The chain recombines TRBV28 with TRBJ2-7; no clear D gene. V lost 8 bases, J lost 0 bases, and 8 bases lay in between. Germline CDR1 reads MDHEN; CDR2 reads SYDVKM. The CDR3 totals 12 residues. CDR3 bases: TGTGCCAGCCACCATTCCTCCTACGAGCAGTACTTC. Its protein is CASHHSSYEQYF.

In DNA form, the CDR3 reads TGTGCCAGCCGCAGGCCCTCCGGGACTAGCGGGCTGAGCTCCTACAATGAGCAGTTCTTC. Protein product: CASRRPSGTSGLSSYNEQFF. V usage is TRBV2 and J usage is TRBJ2-1; 12 bases are shared with TRBD2. Germline V gives CDR1 SNHLY, CDR2 FYNNEI. The CDR3 loop spans 20 amino acids. V gave up 8 bases and J gave up 0 bases; unmatched junction bases: 17.

The CDR3 bases are TGCAGTGCTGAGGGTTATAACTATGGCTACACCTTC. This sequence encodes CSAEGYNYGYTF. The rearrangement joins TRBV20-1 to TRBJ1-2; D gene ambiguous. The V gene's germline CDR1 is DFQATT and CDR2 SNEGSKA (reference sequence). Trimming removed 5 bases at V and 1 base at J, with 8 bases between. The CDR3 runs to 12 residues.